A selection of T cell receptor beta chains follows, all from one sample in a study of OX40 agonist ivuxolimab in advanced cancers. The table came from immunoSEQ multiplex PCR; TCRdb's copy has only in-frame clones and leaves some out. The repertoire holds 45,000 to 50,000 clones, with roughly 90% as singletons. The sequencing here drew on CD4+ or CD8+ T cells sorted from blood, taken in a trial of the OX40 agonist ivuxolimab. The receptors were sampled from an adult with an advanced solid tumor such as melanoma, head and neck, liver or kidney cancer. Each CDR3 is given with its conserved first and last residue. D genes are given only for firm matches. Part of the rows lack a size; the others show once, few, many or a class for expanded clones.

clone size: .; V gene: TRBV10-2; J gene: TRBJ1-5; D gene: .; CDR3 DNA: TGCGCCAGCAGTGACCACTCATATAGCAATCAGCCCCAGCATTTT; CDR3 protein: CASSDHSYSNQPQHF
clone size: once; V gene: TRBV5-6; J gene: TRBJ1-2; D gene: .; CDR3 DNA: TGTGCCAGCAGCCGCGAACCCCCAGCGGGCTACACCTTC; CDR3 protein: CASSREPPAGYTF
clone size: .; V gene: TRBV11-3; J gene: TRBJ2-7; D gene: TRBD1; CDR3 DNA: TGTGCCAGCAGCTCCCGGGACAGGGGGCACGAGCAGTACTTC; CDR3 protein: CASSSRDRGHEQYF
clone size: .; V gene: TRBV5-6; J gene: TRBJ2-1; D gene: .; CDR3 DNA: TGTGCCAGCAGGTCGGGGAGGAGACCCTACAATGAGCAGTTCTTC; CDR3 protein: CASRSGRRPYNEQFF
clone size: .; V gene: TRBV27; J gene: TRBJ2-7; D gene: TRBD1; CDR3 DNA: TGTGCCAGCAGCCTCCGGACAGGGAACGAGCAGTACTTC; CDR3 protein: CASSLRTGNEQYF
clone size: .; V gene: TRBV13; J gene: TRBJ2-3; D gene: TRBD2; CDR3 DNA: TGTGCCAGCAGCTCCCGTAATACCGCGGCTAGCGGGGGGTCGTCCCCAGATACGCAGTATTTT; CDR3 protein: CASSSRNTAASGGSSPDTQYF
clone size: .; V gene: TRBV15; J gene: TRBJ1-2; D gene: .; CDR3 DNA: TGTGCCACCAGCCTCAGTACTAGCGCGGGCTACACCTTC; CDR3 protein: CATSLSTSAGYTF
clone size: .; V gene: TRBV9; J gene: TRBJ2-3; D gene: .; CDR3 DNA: TGTGCCAGCAGCGCCTCAGGGAACACAGATACGCAGTATTTT; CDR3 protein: CASSASGNTDTQYF
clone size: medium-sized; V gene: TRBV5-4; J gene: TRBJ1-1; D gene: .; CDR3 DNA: TGTGCCAGCAGTGGGGGATGGAGTATGAACACTGAAGCTTTCTTT; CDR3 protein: CASSGGWSMNTEAFF
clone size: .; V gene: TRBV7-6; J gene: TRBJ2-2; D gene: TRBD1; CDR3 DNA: TGTGCCAGCAGCCCCCGGGACAGGTCGAACACCGGGGAGCTGTTTTTT; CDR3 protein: CASSPRDRSNTGELFF
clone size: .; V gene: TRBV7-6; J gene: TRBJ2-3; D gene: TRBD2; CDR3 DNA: TGTGCCAGCAGCTCCTCGAGCGGGGGGATGTTGGTAGATACGCAGTATTTT; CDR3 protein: CASSSSSGGMLVDTQYF
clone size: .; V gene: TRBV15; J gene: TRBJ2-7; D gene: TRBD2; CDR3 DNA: TGTGCCACCAGCAGAGGGGTCCAAGCGGGACTAACTAGCGGGAGGGATATGTACGAGCAGTACTTC; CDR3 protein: CATSRGVQAGLTSGRDMYEQYF
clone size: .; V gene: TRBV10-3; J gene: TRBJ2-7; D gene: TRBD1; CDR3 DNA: TGTGCCAGCAGCTCCCCCGGGACAGAAATCGGGGAGCAGTACTTC; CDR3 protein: CASSSPGTEIGEQYF
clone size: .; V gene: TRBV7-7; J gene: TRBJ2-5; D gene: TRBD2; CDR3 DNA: TGTGCTAGCAGCTTAGTCCCCAGCGGGAGACTAGAGACCCAGTACTTC; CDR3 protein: CASSLVPSGRLETQYF
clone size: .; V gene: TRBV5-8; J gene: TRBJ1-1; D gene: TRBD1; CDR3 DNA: TGTGCCAGCAGCTCCGGGACAGGGGGTTCTGGTGAAGCTTTCTTT; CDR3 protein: CASSSGTGGSGEAFF
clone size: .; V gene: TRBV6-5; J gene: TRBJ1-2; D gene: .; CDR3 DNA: TGTGCCAGCAGTTACCCGGACTCCTCGGAGGGCTACACCTTC; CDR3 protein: CASSYPDSSEGYTF
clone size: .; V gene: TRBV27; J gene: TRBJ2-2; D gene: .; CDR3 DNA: TGTGCCAGCAGTTTATCTTCGGCCGGGGAGCTGTTTTTT; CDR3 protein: CASSLSSAGELFF
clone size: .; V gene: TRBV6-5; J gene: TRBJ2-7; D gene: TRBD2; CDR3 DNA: TGTGCCAGCAGTTACTCGTGGGAGGGGTACGAGCAGTACTTC; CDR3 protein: CASSYSWEGYEQYF
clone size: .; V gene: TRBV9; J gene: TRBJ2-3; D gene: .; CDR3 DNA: TGTGCCAGCAGCGTAGGTCGGGCCGCGGATACGCAGTATTTT; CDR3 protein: CASSVGRAADTQYF
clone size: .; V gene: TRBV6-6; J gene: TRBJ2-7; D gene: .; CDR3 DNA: TGTGCCAGCAGTTACTCTGTCCTCTCCTACGAGCAGTACTTC; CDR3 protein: CASSYSVLSYEQYF
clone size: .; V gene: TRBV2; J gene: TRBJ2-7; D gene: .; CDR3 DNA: TGTGCCAGCTTTGGACAAAACGAGCAGTACTTC; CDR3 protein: CASFGQNEQYF
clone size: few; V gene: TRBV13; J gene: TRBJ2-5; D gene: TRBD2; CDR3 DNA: TGTGCCAGCAGCTTAGGAGCTAGCGGGCGGGGTATGGCCCAGTACTTC; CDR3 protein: CASSLGASGRGMAQYF
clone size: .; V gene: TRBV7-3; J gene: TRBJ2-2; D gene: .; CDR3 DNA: TGTGCCAGCAGCTTAACGGACGGACGGGAGCTGTTTTTT; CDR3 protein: CASSLTDGRELFF
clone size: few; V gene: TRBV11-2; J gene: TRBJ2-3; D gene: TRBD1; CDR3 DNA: TGTGCCAGCAGCGCGGGGACAGGGACAGATACGCAGTATTTT; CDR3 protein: CASSAGTGTDTQYF
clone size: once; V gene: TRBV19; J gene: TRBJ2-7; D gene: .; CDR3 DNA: TGTGCCAGTGGGGACTACGAGCAGTACTTC; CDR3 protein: CASGDYEQYF
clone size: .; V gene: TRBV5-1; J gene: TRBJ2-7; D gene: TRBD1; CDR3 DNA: TGCGCCAGCAGCCAGGGACAGGATGGGTACGAGCAGTACTTC; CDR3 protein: CASSQGQDGYEQYF
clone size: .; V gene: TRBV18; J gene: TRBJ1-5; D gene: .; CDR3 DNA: TGTGCCAGCTCACCGGAAGTCGACAGACCCAATCAGCCCCAGCATTTT; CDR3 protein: CASSPEVDRPNQPQHF
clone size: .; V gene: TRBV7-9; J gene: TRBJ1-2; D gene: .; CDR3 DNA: TGTGCCAGCAGCCCTCGTTTGGGGGCGCATATCTATGGCTACACCTTC; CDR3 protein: CASSPRLGAHIYGYTF
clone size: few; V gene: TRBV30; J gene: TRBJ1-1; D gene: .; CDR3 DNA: TGTGCCTGGAATGGCCCCAAATATGAAGCTTTCTTT; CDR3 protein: CAWNGPKYEAFF
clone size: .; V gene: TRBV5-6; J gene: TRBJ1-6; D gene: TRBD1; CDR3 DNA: TGTGCCAGCAGCTTGGCCGGGACAGGGGCGAGCTATTCACCCCTCCACTTT; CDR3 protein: CASSLAGTGASYSPLHF
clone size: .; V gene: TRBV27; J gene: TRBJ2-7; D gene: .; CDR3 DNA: TGTGCCAGCAGTTCCGGCTACGAGCAGTACTTC; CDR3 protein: CASSSGYEQYF
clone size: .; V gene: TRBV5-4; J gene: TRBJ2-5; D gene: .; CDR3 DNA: TGTGCCAGCAGCTTGGTGGGGGACATTGCGACCCAGTACTTC; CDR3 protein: CASSLVGDIATQYF
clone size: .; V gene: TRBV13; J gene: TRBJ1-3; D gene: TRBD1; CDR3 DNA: TGTGCCAGCAGCTTAGGGCAGGGGGCGATATCTGGAAACACCATATATTTT; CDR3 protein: CASSLGQGAISGNTIYF
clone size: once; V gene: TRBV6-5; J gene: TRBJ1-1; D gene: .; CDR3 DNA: TGTGCCAGCAGTCCTGAAGTTTCCTCGAACACTGAAGCTTTCTTT; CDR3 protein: CASSPEVSSNTEAFF
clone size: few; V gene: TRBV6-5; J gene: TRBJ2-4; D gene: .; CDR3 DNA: TGTGCCAGCAGTTATCGTCTAAAAAACATTCAGTACTTC; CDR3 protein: CASSYRLKNIQYF
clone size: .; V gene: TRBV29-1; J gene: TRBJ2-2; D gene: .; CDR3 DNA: TGCAGCGTCCACCGGGCGAGCACCGGGGAGCTGTTTTTT; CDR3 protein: CSVHRASTGELFF
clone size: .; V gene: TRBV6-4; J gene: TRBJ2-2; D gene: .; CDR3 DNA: TGTGCCAGGGGTCTAGCGAAACGGGGGGAGCTGTTTTTT; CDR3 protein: CARGLAKRGELFF
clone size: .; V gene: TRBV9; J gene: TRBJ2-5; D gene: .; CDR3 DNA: TGTGCCAGCAGCGTAGAGGGCAGCTCACAAGAGACCCAGTACTTC; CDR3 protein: CASSVEGSSQETQYF
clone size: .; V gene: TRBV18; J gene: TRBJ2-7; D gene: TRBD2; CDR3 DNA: TGTGCCAGCTCACCATTACCTAGCGGGCCTTCCTACGAGCAGTACTTC; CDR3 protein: CASSPLPSGPSYEQYF
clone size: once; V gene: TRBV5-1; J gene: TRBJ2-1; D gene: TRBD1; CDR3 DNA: TGCGCCAGCAGCTTAACGACAGGGAACAATGAGCAGTTCTTC; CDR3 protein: CASSLTTGNNEQFF
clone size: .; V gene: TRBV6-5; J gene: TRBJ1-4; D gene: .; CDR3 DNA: TGTGCCAGCAGCCCTCCGGTGGGGTTAGGGGAAAAACTGTTTTTT; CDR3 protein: CASSPPVGLGEKLFF
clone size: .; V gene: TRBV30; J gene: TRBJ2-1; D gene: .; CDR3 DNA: TGTGCCTGGAGTTTCACAGGGAACAATGAGCAGTTCTTC; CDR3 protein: CAWSFTGNNEQFF
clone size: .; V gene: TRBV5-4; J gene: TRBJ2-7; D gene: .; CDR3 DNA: TGTGCCAGCACGAGGGCAGGAAGTTACTACGAGCAGTACTTC; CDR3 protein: CASTRAGSYYEQYF
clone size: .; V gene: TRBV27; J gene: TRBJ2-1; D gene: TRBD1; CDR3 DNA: TGTGCCAGCAGTTGGGGACAGGGACACAATGAGCAGTTCTTC; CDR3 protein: CASSWGQGHNEQFF
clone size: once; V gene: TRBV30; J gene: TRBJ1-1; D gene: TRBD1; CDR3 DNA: TGTGCCTGGGCAACAGGGGGGACTGAAGCTTTCTTT; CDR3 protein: CAWATGGTEAFF
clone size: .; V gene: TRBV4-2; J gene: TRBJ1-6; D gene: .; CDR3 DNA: TGTGCCAGCAGCCAAGACCACAGGACAAATTCACCCCTCCACTTT; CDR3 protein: CASSQDHRTNSPLHF
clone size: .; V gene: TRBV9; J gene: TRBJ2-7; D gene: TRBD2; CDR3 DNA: TGTGCCAGCAGCGAGGACACTAGCGGCTACTACGAGCAGTACTTC; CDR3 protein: CASSEDTSGYYEQYF
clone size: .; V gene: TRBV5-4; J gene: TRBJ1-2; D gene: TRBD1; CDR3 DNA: TGTGCCAGCAGCACACAGGGGGGGGCCTATGGCTACACCTTC; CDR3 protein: CASSTQGGAYGYTF
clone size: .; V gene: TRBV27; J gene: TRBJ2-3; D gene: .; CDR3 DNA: TGTGCCAGCAGTACCCCAACAGGTACGCAGTATTTT; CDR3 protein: CASSTPTGTQYF
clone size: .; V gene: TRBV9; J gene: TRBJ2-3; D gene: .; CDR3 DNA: TGTGCCAGCAGCGGGGGACCAGCGATAGATACGCAGTATTTT; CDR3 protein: CASSGGPAIDTQYF
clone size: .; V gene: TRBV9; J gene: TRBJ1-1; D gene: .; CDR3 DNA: TGTGCCAGCAGCGCCCGGCACGGGGACACTGAAGCTTTCTTT; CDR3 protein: CASSARHGDTEAFF
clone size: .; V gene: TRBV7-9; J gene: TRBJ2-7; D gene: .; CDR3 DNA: TGTGCCAGCAGCTACGGGGTGGCCTACGAGCAGTACTTC; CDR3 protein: CASSYGVAYEQYF
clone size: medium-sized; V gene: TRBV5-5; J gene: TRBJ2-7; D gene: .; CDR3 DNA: TGTGCCAGCAGCTTTGCGACCACACTCTCCTACGAGCAGTACTTC; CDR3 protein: CASSFATTLSYEQYF
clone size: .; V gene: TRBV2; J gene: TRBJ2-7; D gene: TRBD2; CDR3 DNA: TGTGCCAGCAGTGAATGGCTAGCGGGAACCGACGAGCAGTACTTC; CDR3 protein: CASSEWLAGTDEQYF
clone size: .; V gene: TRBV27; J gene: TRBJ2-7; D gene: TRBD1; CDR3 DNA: TGTGCCAGCAGTTACGGGACAGGGGGCTACTACGAGCAGTACTTC; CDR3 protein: CASSYGTGGYYEQYF
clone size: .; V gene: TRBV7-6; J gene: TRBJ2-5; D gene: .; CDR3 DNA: TGTGCCAGCAGCTTAGTTCCGGTGGAGACCCAGTACTTC; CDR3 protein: CASSLVPVETQYF
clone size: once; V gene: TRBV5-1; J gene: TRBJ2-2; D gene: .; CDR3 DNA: TGCGCCAGCACCTTTGAGGATATCAGGGAGCTGTTTTTT; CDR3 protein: CASTFEDIRELFF
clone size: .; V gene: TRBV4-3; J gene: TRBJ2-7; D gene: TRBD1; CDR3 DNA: TGCGCCAGCAGCCAAGTAACAGGGGGCGGGTACGAGCAGTACTTC; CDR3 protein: CASSQVTGGGYEQYF